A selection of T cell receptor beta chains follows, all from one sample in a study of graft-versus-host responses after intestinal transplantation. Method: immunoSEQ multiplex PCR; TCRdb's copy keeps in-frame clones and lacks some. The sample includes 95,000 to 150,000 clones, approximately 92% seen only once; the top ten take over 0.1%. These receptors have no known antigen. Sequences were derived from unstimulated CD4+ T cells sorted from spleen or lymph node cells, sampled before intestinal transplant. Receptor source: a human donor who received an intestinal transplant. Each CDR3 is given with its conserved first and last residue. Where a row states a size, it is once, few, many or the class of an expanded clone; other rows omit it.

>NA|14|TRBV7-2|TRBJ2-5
CASSLMGRKETQYF
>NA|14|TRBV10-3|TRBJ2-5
CAISEPAGGETQYF
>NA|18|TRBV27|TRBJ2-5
CASRDPGLAGDWGETQYF
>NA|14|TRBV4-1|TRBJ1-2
CASSQDTLVYGYTF
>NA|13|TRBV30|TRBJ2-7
CAWNQGNTYEQYF
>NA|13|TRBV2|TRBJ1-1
CASSRGMNTEAFF
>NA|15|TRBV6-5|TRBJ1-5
CASSYSRQGNQPQHF
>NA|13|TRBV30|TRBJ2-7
CAWSIGWGGEQYF
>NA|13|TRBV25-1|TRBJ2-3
CASSAGGADTQYF
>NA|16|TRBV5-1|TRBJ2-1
CASSLGVSGLNNEQFF
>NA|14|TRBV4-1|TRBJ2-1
CASSFGTGGNEQFF
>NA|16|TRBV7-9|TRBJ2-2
CASSQLDRGATGELFF
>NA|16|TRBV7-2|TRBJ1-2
CASSLTSTGIRYGYTF
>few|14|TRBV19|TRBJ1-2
CASMGLGLDYGYTF
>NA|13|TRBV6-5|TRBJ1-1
CASSYSKQLEAFF
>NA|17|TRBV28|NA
CASSFSGLAGVRDEQYF
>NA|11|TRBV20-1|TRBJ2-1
CSASGDKTWFF
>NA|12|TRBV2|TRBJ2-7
CASRTVGGEQYF
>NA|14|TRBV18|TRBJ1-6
CASSPQGADSPLHF
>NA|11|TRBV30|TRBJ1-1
CAWSVTRLAFF
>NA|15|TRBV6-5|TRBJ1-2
CASSYSRTATDGYTF
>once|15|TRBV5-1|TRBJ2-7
CASSFITWDPPEQYF
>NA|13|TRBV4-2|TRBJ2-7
CASSQVKGYEQYF
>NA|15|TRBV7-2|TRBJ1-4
CASSRRTATNEKLFF
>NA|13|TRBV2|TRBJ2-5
CASSVDRQETQYF
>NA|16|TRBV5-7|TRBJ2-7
CASSYPGTSGFYEQYF
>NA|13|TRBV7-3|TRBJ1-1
CASSRGGIAEAFF
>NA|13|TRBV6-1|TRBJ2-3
CASSSHADNTQYF
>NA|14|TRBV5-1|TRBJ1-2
CASSHTNHRGGYTF
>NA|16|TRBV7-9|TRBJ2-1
CASSFSGVLVRNEQFF
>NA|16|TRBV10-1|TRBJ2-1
CASSESGLAGEDEQFF
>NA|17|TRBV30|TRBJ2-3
CAWSVSPMDRSTDTQYF
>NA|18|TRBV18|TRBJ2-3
CASSPTEEVPSSTDTQYF